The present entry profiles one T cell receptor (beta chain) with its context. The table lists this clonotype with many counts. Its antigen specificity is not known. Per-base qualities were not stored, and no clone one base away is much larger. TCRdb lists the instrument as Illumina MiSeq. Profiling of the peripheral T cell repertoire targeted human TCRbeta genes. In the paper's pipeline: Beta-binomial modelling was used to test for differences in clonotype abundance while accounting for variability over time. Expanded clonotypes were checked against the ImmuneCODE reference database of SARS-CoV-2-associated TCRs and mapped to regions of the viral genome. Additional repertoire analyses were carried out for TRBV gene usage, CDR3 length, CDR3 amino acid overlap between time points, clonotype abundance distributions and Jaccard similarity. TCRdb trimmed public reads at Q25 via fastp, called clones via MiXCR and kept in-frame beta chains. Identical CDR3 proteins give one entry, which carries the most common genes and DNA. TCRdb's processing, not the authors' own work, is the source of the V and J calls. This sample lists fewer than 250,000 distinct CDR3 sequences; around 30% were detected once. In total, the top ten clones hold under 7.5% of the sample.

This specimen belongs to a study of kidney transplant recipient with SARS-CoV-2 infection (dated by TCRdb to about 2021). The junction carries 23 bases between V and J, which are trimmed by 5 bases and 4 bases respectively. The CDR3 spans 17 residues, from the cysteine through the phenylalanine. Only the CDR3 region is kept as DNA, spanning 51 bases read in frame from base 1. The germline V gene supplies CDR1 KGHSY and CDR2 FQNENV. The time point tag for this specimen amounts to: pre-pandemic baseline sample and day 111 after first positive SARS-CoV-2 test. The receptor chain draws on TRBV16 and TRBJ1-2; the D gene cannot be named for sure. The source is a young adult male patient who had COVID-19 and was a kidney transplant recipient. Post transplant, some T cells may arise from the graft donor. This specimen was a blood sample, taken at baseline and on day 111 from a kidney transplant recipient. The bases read TGTGCCAGCAGCAATGAGCTGGTCGTTAGAAAGACCTATGGCTACACCTTC. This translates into CASSNELVVRKTYGYTF.